This TCR beta chain came from a study of blood T cell repertoires in COVID-19. Study summary: COVID-19 samples collected from the United States, Italy and Spain covered acute and convalescent phases. The analysed material was cDNA or gDNA that came from T cells, B-cell-depleted T cells, or PBMCs.

Followed longitudinally, the Seattle patients had been enrolled during active infection. Methods used by the authors: Estimates of nucleated cell counts were drawn from the amplification of reference gene primers. TCRdb's copy holds only in-frame clones and misses some; the assay was immunoSEQ multiplex PCR. V and J calls and clone size are as listed in that table; D and trimming were resolved from the DNA. The data hold about 130,000 clones, with approximately 85% observed a single time. Germline V gene data show CDR1 as SGHTA and CDR2 as FQGTGA. The length of the CDR3 is 13 residues. V gave up 6 bases and J gave up 0 bases, with 8 bases separating them.

The TCR was taken from an elderly woman with COVID-19, enrolled during active disease. The specimen was peripheral blood. The J gene is TRBJ1-1, the V gene TRBV7-3; no clear D. CDR3 amino acids: CASRREMNTEAFF. The CDR3 DNA reads as TGTGCCAGCAGGAGAGAAATGAACACTGAAGCTTTCTTT. The full variable domain, in which reference TRBV7-3 and TRBJ1-1 provide the parts outside the CDR3, is GAGVSQTPSNKVTEKGKYVELRCDPISGHTALYWYRQSLGQGPEFLIYFQGTGAADDSGLPNDRFFAVRPEGSVSTLKIQRTERGDSAVYLCASRREMNTEAFFGQGTRLTVV.